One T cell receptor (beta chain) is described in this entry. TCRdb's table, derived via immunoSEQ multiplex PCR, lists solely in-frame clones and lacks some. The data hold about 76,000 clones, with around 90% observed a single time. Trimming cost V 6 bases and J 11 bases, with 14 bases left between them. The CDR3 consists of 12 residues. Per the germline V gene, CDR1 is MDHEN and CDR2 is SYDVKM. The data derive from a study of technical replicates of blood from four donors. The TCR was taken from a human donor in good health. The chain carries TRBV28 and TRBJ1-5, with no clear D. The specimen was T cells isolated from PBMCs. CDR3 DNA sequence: TGTGCCAGCAGCTCCACTTTGGTTTCCCAGCATTTT. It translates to CASSSTLVSQHF.